This TCR beta chain was found in a study of T cell repertoires in cytomegalovirus infection. Study information: CMV epitopes, recently identified HLA-C-restricted and well-studied HLA-B-restricted, were used. TCR beta signatures that were public indicated CMV infection and matching HLA type. Broader study findings: Summed frequency of shared TCR beta families picked out CMV carriers who also had the relevant HLA.

Points on this clonotype: Antigen: not known.

One entry per CDR3 protein results from TCRdb running MiXCR on the reads. The sample holds 20,000 to 25,000 distinct CDR3 sequences, around 40% seen once. The receptor was derived from a human donor in good health (CMV status not recorded). Some clones in this sample may be carry-over from other donors' samples. The specimen was CD8+ T cells from cultured PBMCs, collected from culture after CMV antigen stimulation.

CDR3 loop: CASSPPGPEAFF. DNA for the CDR3: TGTGCCAGCAGCCCACCGGGACCTGAAGCTTTCTTT. The chain employs TRBV11-3 and TRBJ1-1; D may be TRBD1 (5 bases). The ends were cut back, 5 bases at V and 6 bases at J, with 10 bases in the middle. Germline values: CDR1 SGHNT, CDR2 YENEEA. The CDR3 is made up of 12 amino acids.